Below, 25 T cell receptor beta chains from the same sample are listed, as sequenced in a study of blood T cell repertoires in COVID-19. Sequencing was performed with immunoSEQ multiplex PCR; in TCRdb, only in-frame clones are kept and a portion is missing. Of roughly 140,000 clones listed, 84% are singletons. The sequenced sample was PBMCs or T cells enriched from blood (not recorded which). The receptor set was obtained from a man over 45 in a cohort exposed to, infected with or recovered from COVID-19 (not recorded which).

The rearrangement joins TRBV2 to TRBJ2-1; 9 bases map to TRBD2. Germline V CDR1 and CDR2: SNHLY, FYNNEI. CDR3 length equals 14 residues. The trim removed 11 bases at V and 6 bases at J, leaving 11 bases unmatched. The CDR3 nucleotides are TGTGCCGTCGAAAAGCGGGAGGCTCCCAATGAGCAGTTCTTC. Its protein is CAVEKREAPNEQFF.

This chain uses TRBV11-2 with TRBJ1-2, with no clear D. The CDR3 runs to 15 residues. Trimming left V 1 base short and J 7 bases short, with 16 bases between. CDR1 is SGHAT, CDR2 FQNNGV, per germline. CDR3 protein: CASSLGPHAGGGYTF. CDR3 nucleotide sequence: TGTGCCAGCAGCTTAGGCCCCCATGCGGGAGGTGGCTACACCTTC.

The chain couples TRBV2 to TRBJ1-2; a weak D match, TRBD1 (5 bases). The CDR3 has 14 residues. Germline V gives CDR1 SNHLY, CDR2 FYNNEI. The V and J ends lost 3 bases and 5 bases respectively, with 13 bases between them. The CDR3 nucleotides read TGTGCCAGCAGTGACAGCGAGAAGGGGTATGGCTACACCTTC. The encoded protein is CASSDSEKGYGYTF.

This clone came up once. The V call is TRBV6-5, the J call TRBJ2-5; D remains unclear. The CDR3 is 11 residues long. Germline values: CDR1 MNHEY, CDR2 SVGAGI. Trimming stripped 7 bases from V and 7 bases from J, with 10 bases between. The CDR3 here is CASTSSGTQYF. CDR3 DNA sequence: TGTGCCAGCACATCCAGTGGGACCCAGTACTTC.

This clone has just one count. The genes are TRBV4-2 and TRBJ2-3, with D unresolved. V gave up 9 bases and J gave up 1 base, with 14 bases separating them. This CDR3 spans 14 amino acids. In germline, CDR1 is LGHNA, CDR2 YNFKEQ. As DNA, the CDR3 is TGTGCCAGTTCAGGTCCCCTCGGCACAGATACGCAGTATTTT. Protein product: CASSGPLGTDTQYF.

V is TRBV6-5 and J is TRBJ1-5; 8 bases are shared with TRBD1. The CDR3 spans 14 residues. Trimming at V came to 5 bases and at J to 2 bases, leaving 2 bases not matched to a gene. The germline V gene has CDR1 MNHEY and CDR2 SVGAGI. CDR3 amino acids: CASSTGGGNQPQHF. DNA of the CDR3: TGTGCCAGCAGTACAGGGGGTGGCAATCAGCCCCAGCATTTT.

The chain recombines TRBV19 with TRBJ2-3; a weak D match, TRBD1 (6 bases). Germline V gene lookup returns CDR1 LNHDA and CDR2 SQIVND (reference sequence). V gave up 7 bases and J gave up 3 bases, with 11 bases separating them. This CDR3 contains 13 residues. CDR3: CASTYRGTDTQYF. DNA of the CDR3: TGTGCCAGTACTTATAGGGGGACAGATACGCAGTATTTT.

Here the CDR3 DNA reads TGTGCCAGCAGTCCCACAGGAATGGGCAATCAGCCCCAGCATTTT. Protein product: CASSPTGMGNQPQHF. The chain joins TRBV28 to TRBJ1-5; D might be TRBD1 (5 bases). CDR1 and CDR2 (germline): MDHEN, SYDVKM. The CDR3 contains 15 residues. V lost 5 bases to trimming and J lost 2 bases, with 13 bases between them.

This clone was counted once. The gene calls are TRBV9 and TRBJ2-3; 11 nucleotides line up with TRBD2. The CDR3 covers 17 residues. Germline V gene data show CDR1 as SGDLS and CDR2 as YYNGEE. J lost 4 bases, V lost 3 bases, and 10 bases had no gene match. The CDR3 DNA reads as TGTGCCAGCAGCGGCTTGGGTAGCGGGGGGGTGGCAGATACGCAGTATTTT. Its translation: CASSGLGSGGVADTQYF.

This rearrangement joins TRBV12-3 or TRBV12-4 to TRBJ2-1; D perhaps matches TRBD1 (6 bases). Trimming cost V 7 bases and J 10 bases, with 11 bases left between them. CDR3 length: 11 amino acids. The CDR3 DNA reads as TGTGCCAGCACAACAGGGTACGAGCAGTTCTTC. Amino acid sequence: CASTTGYEQFF.

The chain's CDR3 is CASSFITGTSGNEQFF. The CDR3, as DNA: TGTGCCAGCAGCTTTATCACCGGGACTAGCGGAAATGAGCAGTTCTTC. The rearrangement links TRBV11-2 to TRBJ2-1, with 11 bases identical to TRBD2. The CDR3 has 16 amino acids. Looked up from germline, CDR1 is SGHAT and CDR2 is FQNNGV. V lost 3 bases to trimming and J lost 7 bases; unmatched junction nucleotides: 8.

The chain links TRBV4-2 to TRBJ2-2; 10 bases line up with TRBD1. The CDR3 covers 16 residues. Germline trimming cut 3 bases from V and 4 bases from J; bases unmatched to any gene: 5. Germline V CDR1 and CDR2: LGHNA, YNFKEQ. CDR3 DNA sequence: TGTGCCAGCAGCCAGCGGACAGGGGGGAGCACCGGGGAGCTGTTTTTT. It specifies CASSQRTGGSTGELFF.

The V call is TRBV30, the J call TRBJ1-6; 8 bases align to TRBD1. The CDR3 consists of 14 residues. V shed 0 bases and J 7 bases; nucleotides not matched to a gene: 2. Germline loops: CDR1 GTSNPN, CDR2 SVGIG (reference sequence). The DNA for the CDR3 is TGTGCCTGGAGTGTACCAGGGGGCAATTCACCCCTCCACTTT. Translating it yields CAWSVPGGNSPLHF.

J is TRBJ1-3 and V is TRBV30; D is unresolved. CDR3 size: 16 residues. Per the germline V gene, CDR1 is GTSNPN and CDR2 is SVGIG (reference sequence). Between the trimmed V and J ends, which lost 5 bases and 2 bases, there was a span of 19 bases. CDR3 bases: TGTGCCTGGGCGGGTGTGAGGCGAGGTCCTGGAAACACCATATATTTT. This codes for CAWAGVRRGPGNTIYF.

The chain couples TRBV20-1 to TRBJ2-7, with D maybe TRBD1 (6 bases). This CDR3 comprises 12 residues. Trimming removed 3 bases at V and 3 bases at J, with 9 bases between. CDR1 and CDR2 from the germline V gene are DFQATT and SNEGSKA (reference sequence). In nucleotides, the CDR3 is TGCAGTGCTAGTCCGGACAGCTACGAGCAGTACTTC. This translates into CSASPDSYEQYF.

J is TRBJ1-4 and V is TRBV25-1, with D tentatively TRBD1 (5 bases). Trimming pared 0 bases from V and 5 bases from J, leaving 7 bases between. Germline V gene data show CDR1 as MGHDK and CDR2 as SYGVNS. The CDR3 is 14 residues long. CDR3 in amino acids: CASSEYGGNEKLFF. The CDR3 coding sequence is TGTGCCAGCAGTGAATACGGGGGGAATGAAAAACTGTTTTTT. Full variable domain (rest looked up from reference TRBV25-1 and TRBJ1-4): EADIYQTPRYLVIGTGKKITLECSQTMGHDKMYWYQQDPGMELHLIHYSYGVNSTEKGDLSSESTVSRIRTEHFPLTLESARPSHTSQYLCASSEYGGNEKLFFGSGTQLSVL.

The rearrangement links TRBV11-2 to TRBJ2-3; 9 bases fit TRBD2. Germline V gene data show CDR1 as SGHAT and CDR2 as FQNNGV. The CDR3 runs 17 residues. The V segment lost 6 bases and the J segment 0 bases; nucleotides outside the gene matches: 10. CDR3 region: CASRFGGTSGSTDTQYF. The CDR3, as DNA: TGTGCCAGCAGGTTTGGCGGTACTAGCGGGAGCACAGATACGCAGTATTTT.

The gene calls are TRBV5-1 and TRBJ1-1; D remains ambiguous. Germline CDR1 is SGHRS and CDR2 is YFSETQ. V gave up 0 bases and J gave up 0 bases, with 15 bases separating them. This CDR3 region has 17 residues. CDR3 region: CASSLEGNSQLNTEAFF. In nucleotides, the CDR3 is TGCGCCAGCAGCTTGGAAGGCAACAGCCAACTGAACACTGAAGCTTTCTTT.

The chain couples TRBV9 to TRBJ2-1; no clear D. The V and J ends lost 2 bases and 9 bases respectively, with 9 bases between them. CDR1 SGDLS and CDR2 YYNGEE come from the germline V gene. The CDR3 contains 12 residues. The CDR3 DNA reads as TGTGCCAGCAGCGTCCTAGGTGGTGAGCAGTTCTTC. Its translation: CASSVLGGEQFF.

The V and J genes are TRBV5-6 and TRBJ1-2, with 8 bases fitting TRBD1. The CDR3 has 14 residues. Germline V gene lookup returns CDR1 SGHDT and CDR2 YYEEEE. V dropped 4 bases and J dropped 4; count of bases not matched to a gene: 6. CDR3 amino acids: CASSPDRELYGYTF. The CDR3 DNA sequence: TGTGCCAGCAGCCCGGACAGGGAACTCTATGGCTACACCTTC.

This chain joins TRBV5-1 and TRBJ2-5; TRBD2 matches 9 bases. Germline loops: CDR1 SGHRS, CDR2 YFSETQ. CDR3 length: 16 amino acids. V was pared by 4 bases and J by 5 bases, with 12 bases of the junction left unmatched. The CDR3 protein is CASSTRFLAGRETQYF. For the CDR3, the DNA is TGCGCCAGCAGCACCCGTTTCCTAGCGGGACGGGAGACCCAGTACTTC.

The chain links TRBV19 to TRBJ2-1; TRBD1 agrees at 9 bases. Germline V CDR1 and CDR2: LNHDA, SQIVND (reference sequence). Trimming took 5 bases from V and 6 from J; bases not matched to a gene: 8. The CDR3 consists of 15 residues. The CDR3 DNA is TGTGCCAGTAGTCTGGACAGGGGTAAGGGCAATGAGCAGTTCTTC. Translating gives CASSLDRGKGNEQFF.

As for this clone: At one end the junction does not follow the germline gene, possibly because of a read error. This chain connects TRBV19 to TRBJ1-5, with unresolved D. The germline gives CDR1 LNHDA, CDR2 SQIVND (reference sequence). The CDR3 contains 12 residues. CDR3 in DNA: TGTGCCAGTAGTTTAGAACGGCAGCCCCAGCATTTT. It is translated as CASSLERQPQHF.

Note on this clone: The same CDR3 arises from other DNA sequences in this sample as well. V and J are TRBV6-5 and TRBJ1-1; no reliable D call. Trimming left V 6 bases short and J 0 bases short, with 11 bases between. Germline V lookup: CDR1 MNHEY, CDR2 SVGAGI. This CDR3 has 14 amino acids. The CDR3 DNA follows: TGTGCCAGCAGCCTACAGAGCATGAACACTGAAGCTTTCTTT. Amino acid sequence: CASSLQSMNTEAFF.

The chain links TRBV5-1 to TRBJ2-1, with D tentatively TRBD2 (7 bases). Germline V lookup: CDR1 SGHRS, CDR2 YFSETQ. With 4 bases removed from V and 6 bases from J, the gap between germline ends came to 29 bases. This CDR3 spans 19 amino acids. CDR3 loop: CASSGGGIAALLVGNEQFF. CDR3 coding DNA: TGCGCCAGCAGCGGCGGGGGCATAGCGGCCCTATTGGTCGGCAATGAGCAGTTCTTC.